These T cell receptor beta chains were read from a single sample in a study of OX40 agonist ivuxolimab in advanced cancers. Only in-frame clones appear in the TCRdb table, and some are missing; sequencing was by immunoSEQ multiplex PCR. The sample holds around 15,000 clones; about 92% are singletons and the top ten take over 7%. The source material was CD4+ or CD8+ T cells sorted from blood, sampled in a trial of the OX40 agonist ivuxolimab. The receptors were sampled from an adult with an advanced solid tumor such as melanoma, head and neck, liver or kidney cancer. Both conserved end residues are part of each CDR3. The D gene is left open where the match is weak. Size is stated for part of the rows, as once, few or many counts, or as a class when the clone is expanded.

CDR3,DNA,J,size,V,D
CASSLHVGYSPLHF,TGTGCCAGCAGTCTACACGTCGGGTATTCACCCCTCCACTTT,TRBJ1-6,few,TRBV27,NA
CASSMGQGNYGYTF,TGTGCCAGTAGTATGGGTCAGGGTAACTATGGCTACACCTTC,TRBJ1-2,NA,TRBV19,NA
CASSTTRGPRSDTQYF,TGCGCCAGCAGCACTACGCGGGGGCCCCGGTCTGATACGCAGTATTTT,TRBJ2-3,NA,TRBV4-1,NA
CAISEAPGLAGGEQYF,TGTGCCATCAGTGAAGCCCCGGGACTAGCGGGAGGTGAGCAGTACTTC,TRBJ2-7,NA,TRBV10-3,TRBD2
CASSFGYNEQFF,TGTGCCAGCAGTTTTGGGTACAATGAGCAGTTCTTC,TRBJ2-1,NA,TRBV27,NA
CASRNDRGTSYEQYF,TGTGCCAGCAGGAATGACAGGGGGACCTCCTACGAGCAGTACTTC,TRBJ2-7,NA,TRBV5-6,TRBD1
CASSRTGDYGYTF,TGTGCCAGCAGCCGGACAGGGGACTATGGCTACACCTTC,TRBJ1-2,NA,TRBV28,TRBD1
CASSWEDGAYNEQFF,TGTGCCAGCAGTTGGGAAGACGGGGCCTACAATGAGCAGTTCTTC,TRBJ2-1,NA,TRBV27,NA
CASSAGQGATYEQYF,TGTGCCAGCAGCGCCGGACAGGGGGCAACCTACGAGCAGTACTTC,TRBJ2-7,NA,TRBV9,TRBD1
CASSLAGGPNEKLFF,TGTGCCAGCAGCTTGGCGGGAGGGCCTAATGAAAAACTGTTTTTT,TRBJ1-4,few,TRBV5-4,NA
CASSPSGQSFEQYF,TGTGCCAGCAGTCCCTCGGGACAATCCTTCGAGCAGTACTTC,TRBJ2-7,NA,TRBV27,NA
CAPYQHYGYTF,TGTGCCCCTTACCAACACTATGGCTACACCTTC,TRBJ1-2,NA,TRBV6-5,NA
CASSQSGALWGFGDEKLFF,TGCGCCAGCAGTCAATCGGGGGCCCTATGGGGTTTTGGTGATGAAAAACTGTTTTTT,TRBJ1-4,NA,TRBV23-1,NA
CASSHRSGTGVEAFF,TGTGCCAGCAGCCACCGATCCGGGACAGGGGTTGAAGCTTTCTTT,TRBJ1-1,NA,TRBV5-6,TRBD1
CASGGAYGYTF,TGTGCCAGCGGCGGGGCCTATGGCTACACCTTC,TRBJ1-2,NA,TRBV6-5,NA
CASSPRQGPNTGELFF,TGTGCCAGCAGCCCAAGACAGGGACCGAACACCGGGGAGCTGTTTTTT,TRBJ2-2,NA,TRBV7-9,TRBD1
CASMGLTYEQYF,TGTGCCAGTATGGGTCTTACCTACGAGCAGTACTTC,TRBJ2-7,NA,TRBV19,NA
CASEGPPGGGELFF,TGTGCCAGCGAGGGACCTCCGGGGGGCGGGGAGCTGTTTTTT,TRBJ2-2,NA,TRBV2,TRBD2
CASSLGLNNEQFF,TGTGCCAGCAGCTTAGGGCTGAACAATGAGCAGTTCTTC,TRBJ2-1,NA,TRBV13,NA
CASSQGIAEGNQPQHF,TGTGCCAGCAGCCAGGGGATAGCGGAGGGCAATCAGCCCCAGCATTTT,TRBJ1-5,once,TRBV7-2,NA